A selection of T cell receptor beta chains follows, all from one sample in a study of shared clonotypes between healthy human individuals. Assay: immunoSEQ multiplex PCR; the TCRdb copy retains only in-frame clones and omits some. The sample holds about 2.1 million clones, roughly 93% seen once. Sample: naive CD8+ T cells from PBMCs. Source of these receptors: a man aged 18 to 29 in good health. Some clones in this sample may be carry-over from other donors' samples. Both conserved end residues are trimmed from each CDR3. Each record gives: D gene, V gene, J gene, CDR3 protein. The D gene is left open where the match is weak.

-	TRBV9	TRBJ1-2	ASSVGNSPYYGYT
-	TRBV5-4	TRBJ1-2	ASSLTGSNYGYT
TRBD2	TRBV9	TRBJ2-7	ASSAGTSGSYEQY
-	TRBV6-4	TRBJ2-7	ASSEGTGPYEQY
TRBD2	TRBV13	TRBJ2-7	ASGRGRLEQY
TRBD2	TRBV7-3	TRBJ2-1	ASSLIAGVYNEQF
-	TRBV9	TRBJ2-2	ASSVVEIPNTGELF
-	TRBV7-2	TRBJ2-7	ASSLNRRGNSYEQY
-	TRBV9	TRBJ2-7	ASSVLPGEQY
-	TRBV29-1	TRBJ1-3	SVGGGSGNTIY
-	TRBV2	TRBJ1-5	ASRPRGNQPQH
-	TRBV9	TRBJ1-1	ASSVGWGTEAF
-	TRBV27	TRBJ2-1	ASRRVGINEQF
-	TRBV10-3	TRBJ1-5	AISTDSNQPQH
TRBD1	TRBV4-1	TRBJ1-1	ASSLSARQGDTEAF
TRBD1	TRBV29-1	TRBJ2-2	SGGTGLAGELF
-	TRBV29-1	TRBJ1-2	SVDSGDAPWEGYT
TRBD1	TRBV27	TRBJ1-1	ASRLGTTGGSTEAF
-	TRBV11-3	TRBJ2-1	ASSVGPVGQGDNEQF
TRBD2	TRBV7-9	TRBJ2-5	ASSLGQGWTSGQETQY
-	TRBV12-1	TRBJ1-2	ASSFVGQHYGYT
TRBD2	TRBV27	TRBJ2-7	ASRSGSPYEQY
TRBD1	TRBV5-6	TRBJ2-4	ASSLEGQKNIQY
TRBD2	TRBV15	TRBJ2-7	ATSRDLSAGAGEQY
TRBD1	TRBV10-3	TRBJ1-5	AGGQGVNQPQH
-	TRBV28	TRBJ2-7	ASTAAQSYEQY
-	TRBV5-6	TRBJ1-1	ASQWLGETEAF
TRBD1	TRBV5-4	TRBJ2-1	ASSDTGGYI
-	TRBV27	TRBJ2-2	ASSFLGGGGELF
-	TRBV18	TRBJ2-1	ASSPEGLSSYNEQF
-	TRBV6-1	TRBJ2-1	ASDFTGNEQF
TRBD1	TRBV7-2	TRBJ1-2	ASSLDPGGVPNYGYT
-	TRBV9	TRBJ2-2	ASSAPGRDRNTGELF
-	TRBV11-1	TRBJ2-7	ASSSREQGRFYEQY
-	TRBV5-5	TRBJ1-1	ASRVAGAGNTEAF
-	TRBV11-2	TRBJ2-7	ASSLGGNEQY
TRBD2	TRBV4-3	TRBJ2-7	ASSQDVVAGLSYEQY
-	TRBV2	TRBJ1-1	ASSERRQGLTEAF
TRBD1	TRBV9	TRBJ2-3	ASSGARDREKDTQY
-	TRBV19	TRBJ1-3	ASSISAGNTIY
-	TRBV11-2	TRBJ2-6	ASRGPGLPNVLT
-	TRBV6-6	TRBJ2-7	ASSPPGAEQY
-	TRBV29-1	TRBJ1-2	SVAQSYNYGYT
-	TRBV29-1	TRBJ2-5	SGAGSIETQY
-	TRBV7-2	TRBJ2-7	ASTPPGYSYEQY
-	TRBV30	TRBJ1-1	AWSPLRVRDIGEAF
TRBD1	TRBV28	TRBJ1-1	ATSLQGDGGTEAF
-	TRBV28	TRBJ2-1	ASRDSLKGEQF
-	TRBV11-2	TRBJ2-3	ASSLELTTGQY
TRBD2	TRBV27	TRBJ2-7	ASSSSGSGTYEQY
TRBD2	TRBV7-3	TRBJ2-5	ASSLIAGEETQY
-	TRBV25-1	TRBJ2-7	ASSEFHTYEQY
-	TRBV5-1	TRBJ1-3	ASTQSPGSGNTIY
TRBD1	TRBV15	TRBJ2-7	ATSMTGTDYEQY
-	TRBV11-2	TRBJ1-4	ASSSPRGEATNEKLF
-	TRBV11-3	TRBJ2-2	ASSLDRRRHPDTGELF
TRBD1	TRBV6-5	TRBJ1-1	ASSYQGGTEAF
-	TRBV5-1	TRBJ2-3	ASSRPGTSSTDTQY
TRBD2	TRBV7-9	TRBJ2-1	ASSLATGLAFYNEQF